This T cell receptor beta chain was obtained from a study of pediatric ulcerative colitis (dated by TCRdb to between 2017 and 2020). For context, the study as a whole: Several ulcerative colitis patients had pancolitis and two had left-sided colitis, with histology consistent with ulcerative colitis in all. From 9 or 10 newly diagnosed, treatment-naive pediatric ulcerative colitis patients and a few non-IBD control children, paired blood and rectal samples were collected. By Pediatric Ulcerative Colitis Activity Index, a couple of patients had mild disease, four had moderate disease and three had acute severe colitis.

The full study reports these points: Features of the rectal repertoire distinguished controls, mild-moderate colitis patients and acute severe colitis patients, and in acute severe colitis, rectal diversity was reduced because of clonal expansions. Rectal pinch biopsies may have included blood-derived T cells, especially in patients with overt colitis. With only a handful of individuals, the healthy control group was small. For technical reasons, the blood samples of a couple of patients yielded substantially fewer templates, so those samples were excluded from the blood-rectal overlap analysis. Autologous blood-rectal clonal overlap was significantly higher in ulcerative colitis patients than in controls, suggesting increased T cell trafficking to inflamed tissue. Because the repertoires came from total lymphocyte DNA, rare subsets such as regulatory T cells may have patterns that are not reflected. A couple of rectal CDR3 clonotypes turned up in every ulcerative colitis patient but in none of the controls.

Comment on this clone: This clone's antigen is unknown. One base away there is no much larger clone; base qualities are not given.

Through the immunoSEQ TRB Survey service, multiplex V and J primers were used to amplify rearranged CDR3 beta regions from genomic DNA. Survey-level sequencing depth of up to 500,000 reads per sample was used to keep depth equal across samples. Libraries were purified and pooled, and sequencing was performed on Illumina technology. As for the original processing: Productive clonality, sample overlap, pairwise scatters, CDR3 beta length, V/D/J gene usage and productiveness were assessed with immunoSEQ online tools. Calculated diversity was the number of unique rearrangements divided by total templates times 100; Shannon and Simpson indices were also computed. Principal component analysis used the R prcomp function and ggbiplot package on Z-score normalized data. Morisita's index was used to quantify blood-rectal clonal overlap within each subject. TCRdb limited this immuneACCESS table to in-frame rearrangements with V and J called. A share of clones is missing; checked studies link under half to unresolved V genes, and the rest is unexplained. V, J and clone size reflect that table, while D and trimming were determined from the DNA. The table for this sample lists tens of thousands of clones; roughly 79% of them were counted only once. Roughly 3.4% of the sample rests with the top ten.

The CDR3 starts with the cysteine, ends with the phenylalanine, and has 16 residues. The only DNA kept is the CDR3, 48 bases in frame from the first base. Trimming at the junction amounts to 1 base on V and 2 bases on J, and the germline ends lie 13 bases apart. For CDR1 and CDR2, the germline V gene lists SGHRS and YFSETQ. During colonoscopy, one to two rectal pinch biopsies were obtained for research purposes. Before the diagnostic colonoscopy, none of the ulcerative colitis patients had been given immunosuppressive medication. Before DNA was isolated, the rectal biopsies underwent proteinase K digestion. The Wizard kit (Promega) was used to extract genomic DNA from blood and intestinal samples.

The clonotype originates from a girl under 18 with moderate ulcerative colitis. The sequenced sample consisted of gut tissue. This receptor chain uses TRBV5-1 and TRBJ2-1; no confident D gene assignment can be made. The CDR3 reads as follows: CASSLTVLDTYNEQFF. The DNA sequence is as follows: TGCGCCAGCAGCTTGACGGTCCTAGACACCTACAATGAGCAGTTCTTC.